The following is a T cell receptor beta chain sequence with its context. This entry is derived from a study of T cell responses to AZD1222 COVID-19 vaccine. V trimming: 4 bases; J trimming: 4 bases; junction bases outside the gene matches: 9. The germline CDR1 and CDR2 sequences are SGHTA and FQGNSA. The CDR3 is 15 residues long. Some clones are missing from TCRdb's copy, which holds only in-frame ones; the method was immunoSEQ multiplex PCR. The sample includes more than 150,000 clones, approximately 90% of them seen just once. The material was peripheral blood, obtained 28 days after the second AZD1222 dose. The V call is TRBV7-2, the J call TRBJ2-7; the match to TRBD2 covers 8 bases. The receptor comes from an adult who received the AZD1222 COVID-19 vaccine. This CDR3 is CASSSQAGEPYEQYF. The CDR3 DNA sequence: TGTGCCAGCAGCTCCCAAGCGGGAGAACCTTACGAGCAGTACTTC.